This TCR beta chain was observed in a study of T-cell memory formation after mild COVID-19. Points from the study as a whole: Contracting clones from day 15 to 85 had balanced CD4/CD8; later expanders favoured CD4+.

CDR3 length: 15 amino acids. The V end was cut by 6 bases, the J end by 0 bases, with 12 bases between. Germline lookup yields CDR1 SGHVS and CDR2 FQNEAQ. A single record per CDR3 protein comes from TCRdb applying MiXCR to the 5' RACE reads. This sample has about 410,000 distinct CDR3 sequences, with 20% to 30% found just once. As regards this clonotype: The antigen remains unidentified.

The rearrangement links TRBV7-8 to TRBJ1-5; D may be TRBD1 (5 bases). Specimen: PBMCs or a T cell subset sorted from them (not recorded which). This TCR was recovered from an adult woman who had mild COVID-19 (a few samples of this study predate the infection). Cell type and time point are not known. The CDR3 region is CASRPEGYSNQPQHF. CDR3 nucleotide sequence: TGTGCCAGCAGACCTGAGGGGTATAGCAATCAGCCCCAGCATTTT.